Below are 27 T cell receptor beta chains sequenced from a single sample in a study of blood T cell repertoires in COVID-19. Data came from immunoSEQ multiplex PCR; TCRdb stores just in-frame clones and leaves some out. This table has about 280,000 clones, around nine tenths appearing once. The material sequenced was PBMCs or T cells enriched from blood (not recorded which). The receptor set was obtained from a woman aged 40 to 50 who had recovered from COVID-19.

The V and J genes are TRBV9 and TRBJ2-3; the match to TRBD2 covers 13 bases. Trimming at V came to 0 bases and at J to 1 base, leaving 5 bases not matched to a gene. CDR1 is SGDLS, CDR2 YYNGEE, per germline. CDR3 length equals 18 residues. CDR3 sequence reads: CASSVETSGRARTDTQYF. The CDR3 nucleotides are TGTGCCAGCAGCGTAGAAACTAGCGGGAGGGCCCGCACAGATACGCAGTATTTT.

This chain links TRBV28 with TRBJ2-5; a possible D gene is TRBD2 (6 bases). CDR3 length: 15 residues. The V gene's germline CDR1 is MDHEN and CDR2 SYDVKM. Trimming removed 3 bases from V and 4 bases from J, with 15 bases in between. DNA for the CDR3: TGTGCCAGCAGTTTCCATCGCCAGGGAGGAGAGACCCAGTACTTC. Its translation: CASSFHRQGGETQYF.

The chain has TRBV2 and TRBJ1-1; no clear D. Germline V gene lookup returns CDR1 SNHLY and CDR2 FYNNEI. The CDR3 spans 12 residues. Trimming took 3 bases from V and 1 from J, leaving 3 bases between them. The CDR3 protein is CASSERNTEAFF. The CDR3, as DNA: TGTGCCAGCAGTGAGAGGAACACTGAAGCTTTCTTT.

This clone occurred once. This rearrangement joins TRBV28 to TRBJ1-4, with 11 bases fitting TRBD1. With 3 bases clipped from V and 7 bases from J, the junction kept 4 bases outside the gene matches. Germline values: CDR1 MDHEN, CDR2 SYDVKM. CDR3 length: 15 amino acids. This CDR3 is CASSLGGQGGEKLFF. The CDR3 coding sequence is TGTGCCAGCAGTTTGGGGGGACAGGGGGGTGAAAAACTGTTTTTT.

The genes are TRBV28 and TRBJ1-4; no firm D call. Trimming stripped 8 bases from V and 7 bases from J, with 8 bases between. The CDR3 runs 11 residues. Germline CDR1 reads MDHEN; CDR2 reads SYDVKM. CDR3 DNA sequence: TGTGCCAGCGCCCGGGGTGAAAAACTGTTTTTT. Its protein is CASARGEKLFF.

V usage is TRBV18 and J usage is TRBJ2-7; 11 nucleotides align to TRBD1. Trimming removed 3 bases from V and 6 bases from J; junction bases left unmatched: 10. Germline CDR1 and CDR2: KGHSH and LQKENI. The CDR3 runs to 16 residues. The CDR3 loop is CASSPRDRGGLSEQYF. The CDR3 DNA reads TGTGCCAGCTCACCTCGGGACAGGGGGGGGCTTAGCGAGCAGTACTTC. The variable domain in full, completed from reference TRBV18 and TRBJ2-7, reads NAGVMQNPRHLVRRRGQEARLRCSPMKGHSHVYWYRQLPEEGLKFMVYLQKENIIDESGMPKERFSAEFPKEGPSILRIQQVVRGDSAAYFCASSPRDRGGLSEQYFGPGTRLTVT.

The chain recombines TRBV2 with TRBJ1-6, with 7 bases that match TRBD1. V lost 8 bases to trimming and J lost 7 bases; unmatched junction nucleotides: 5. The germline V gene has CDR1 SNHLY and CDR2 FYNNEI. The CDR3 contains 13 residues. The CDR3 protein is CASSGQQNSPLHF. As DNA, the CDR3 is TGTGCCAGCTCGGGACAGCAGAATTCACCCCTCCACTTT.

V is TRBV6-5 and J is TRBJ1-1, with D uncertain. V dropped 6 bases and J dropped 1 base, with 9 bases sitting between them. The CDR3 spans 13 residues. The germline CDR1 and CDR2 sequences are MNHEY and SVGAGI. This CDR3 is CASRWTKNTEAFF. The CDR3 bases are TGTGCCAGCAGATGGACTAAGAACACTGAAGCTTTCTTT.

The J gene is TRBJ2-7, the V gene TRBV9; 7 bases are shared with TRBD2. Germline CDR1 reads SGDLS; CDR2 reads YYNGEE. V was clipped by 3 bases and J by 2 bases; unmatched bases: 8. The CDR3 contains 15 residues. The CDR3 protein is CASSGSSGPTYEQYF. CDR3 DNA sequence: TGTGCCAGCAGCGGATCTAGCGGACCTACCTACGAGCAGTACTTC. The whole variable domain, remainder taken from reference TRBV9 and TRBJ2-7, is DSGVTQTPKHLITATGQRVTLRCSPRSGDLSVYWYQQSLDQGLQFLIQYYNGEERAKGNILERFSAQQFPDLHSELNLSSLELGDSALYFCASSGSSGPTYEQYFGPGTRLTVT.

This CDR3 reads CASIGSGSPGPRPGTGEEPQHF. CDR3 DNA sequence: TGTGCCAGTATTGGATCAGGGTCCCCTGGTCCCAGGCCGGGGACAGGTGAGGAGCCCCAGCATTTT. The chain couples TRBV19 to TRBJ1-5; 8 bases map to TRBD1. In germline, CDR1 is LNHDA, CDR2 SQIVND (reference sequence). The CDR3 is 22 amino acids. V lost 7 bases to trimming and J lost 8 bases; unmatched junction nucleotides: 34.

CDR3 bases: TGTGCCAGCTCACCACCGGGGACAGCTAAAGAGACCCAGTACTTC. Translation gives CASSPPGTAKETQYF. The rearrangement uses TRBV18 and TRBJ2-5, with 7 bases aligning to TRBD1. The V gene's germline CDR1 is KGHSH and CDR2 LQKENI. The CDR3 has 15 amino acids. The ends lost 0 bases at V and 3 bases at J; junction bases unmatched: 4. Full variable domain (remainder filled in from reference TRBV18 and TRBJ2-5): NAGVMQNPRHLVRRRGQEARLRCSPMKGHSHVYWYRQLPEEGLKFMVYLQKENIIDESGMPKERFSAEFPKEGPSILRIQQVVRGDSAAYFCASSPPGTAKETQYFGPGTRLLVL.

The chain recombines TRBV2 with TRBJ2-7; no definite D call. Germline assignment: CDR1 SNHLY and CDR2 FYNNEI. V lost 7 bases to trimming and J lost 2 bases, with 9 bases between them. The CDR3 runs to 12 residues. This CDR3 is CASTLVPYEQYF. The CDR3, as DNA: TGTGCCAGCACTCTAGTCCCCTACGAGCAGTACTTC.

The CDR3 DNA reads as TGTGCCAGCAGCTTAGATCGAGGCTTCGAAGCTTTCTTT. It translates to CASSLDRGFEAFF. This sequence joins TRBV11-2 and TRBJ1-1; no reliable D call. Germline V gives CDR1 SGHAT, CDR2 FQNNGV. CDR3 length: 13 residues. Trimming took 0 bases from V and 8 from J, leaving 10 bases between them.

The chain recombines TRBV27 with TRBJ2-2; a weak D match, TRBD1 (7 bases). This CDR3 comprises 16 residues. Germline V lookup: CDR1 MNHEY, CDR2 SMNVEV (reference sequence). Trimming shortened V by 4 bases and J by 4 bases, and 16 bases separated the two germline ends. The CDR3 here is CASSSPGGKRTGELFF. For the CDR3, the DNA is TGTGCCAGCAGTTCACCAGGGGGGAAACGCACCGGGGAGCTGTTTTTT.

The gene calls are TRBV5-1 and TRBJ2-5; possible D gene TRBD1, 6 bases. The CDR3 runs 15 residues. Per germline, CDR1 SGHRS and CDR2 YFSETQ. Deletions cut 4 bases from V and 3 bases from J, with 16 bases between. The CDR3 spells CASSPEQGAEETQYF. In nucleotides, the CDR3 is TGCGCCAGCAGCCCCGAACAGGGCGCGGAAGAGACCCAGTACTTC.

This clone has a single count. The J gene is TRBJ1-1, the V gene TRBV3-1 (or the pseudogene TRBV3-2), with a tentative D call TRBD1 (5 bases). Germline V gene data show CDR1 as LGHDT and CDR2 as YNNKEL (reference sequence). This CDR3 has 17 amino acids. V was shortened by 1 base and J by 2 bases, with 17 bases between the two germline ends. The CDR3 nucleotides read TGTGCCAGCAGCCAAGGGATCCCATCACAGGTTAACACTGAAGCTTTCTTT. This translates into CASSQGIPSQVNTEAFF.

The chain joins TRBV3-1 (or the pseudogene TRBV3-2) to TRBJ1-5, with D possibly being TRBD1 (5 bases). Germline V gene lookup returns CDR1 LGHDT and CDR2 YNNKEL (reference sequence). Trimming shortened V by 3 bases and J by 6 bases, and 15 bases separated the two germline ends. This CDR3 is built from 15 residues. The chain's CDR3 is CASSHGAGGTQPQHF. CDR3 DNA: TGTGCCAGCAGCCATGGGGCCGGGGGGACTCAGCCCCAGCATTTT.

The J gene is TRBJ2-7, the V gene TRBV18, with 9 bases lining up with TRBD2. V lost 0 bases to trimming and J lost 0 bases; unmatched junction nucleotides: 3. This CDR3 spans 16 amino acids. Germline-derived CDR1 and CDR2 are KGHSH and LQKENI. CDR3 protein: CASSPPAAGGSYEQYF. The CDR3 DNA follows: TGTGCCAGCTCACCACCGGCAGCGGGAGGCTCCTACGAGCAGTACTTC.

The chain is built from TRBV5-1 and TRBJ2-5; 8 positions agree with TRBD2. The germline CDR1 and CDR2 sequences are SGHRS and YFSETQ. The CDR3 extends over 15 amino acids. With V trimmed by 4 bases and J by 2 bases, 7 bases remained unmatched. CDR3: CASSRMTSVQETQYF. The CDR3 nucleotides read TGCGCCAGCAGCCGCATGACTAGCGTACAAGAGACCCAGTACTTC.

The V gene is TRBV7-2, the J gene TRBJ2-1; D perhaps matches TRBD2 (6 bases). Germline CDR1 is SGHTA and CDR2 is FQGNSA. V lost 0 bases, J lost 3 bases, and 12 bases lay in between. This CDR3 spans 16 amino acids. The CDR3 DNA reads as TGTGCCAGCAGCTTAGCGCAGGCGGGAATCTACAATGAGCAGTTCTTC. Translation: CASSLAQAGIYNEQFF.

This rearrangement joins TRBV6-2 or TRBV6-3 to TRBJ2-7, with a tentative D call TRBD2 (6 bases). Germline-derived CDR1 and CDR2 are MNHEY and SVGEGT. Trimming took off 2 bases at V and 0 bases at J, with 8 bases between the two ends. The CDR3 is 14 residues long. The CDR3 nucleotides are TGTGCCAGCAGTTACCCCGGGAGCTCCTACGAGCAGTACTTC. Its translation is CASSYPGSSYEQYF.

The genes are TRBV3-1 (or the pseudogene TRBV3-2) and TRBJ1-1, with 9 bases fitting TRBD1. The CDR3 spans 13 residues. With 4 bases clipped from V and 3 bases from J, the junction kept 0 bases outside the gene matches. Per the germline V gene, CDR1 is LGHDT and CDR2 is YNNKEL (reference sequence). The CDR3 region has the DNA TGTGCCAGCAGCCGACAGGGGGACACTGAAGCTTTCTTT. It encodes CASSRQGDTEAFF.

Only a few counts were recorded for this clone. The V call is TRBV29-1, the J call TRBJ2-7; D might be TRBD1 (6 bases). There are 14 residues in the CDR3. The V end lost 6 bases, the J end lost 5 bases, and 20 bases lay between the germline ends. The germline CDR1 and CDR2 sequences are SQVTM and ANQGSEA. CDR3 sequence reads: CSVQPTGFRDEQYF. In DNA, the CDR3 is TGCAGCGTACAGCCCACAGGGTTTCGGGACGAGCAGTACTTC.

This chain joins TRBV4-1 and TRBJ2-3, with TRBD2 matching 11 bases. The CDR3 spans 18 residues. V lost 1 base, J lost 2 bases, and 8 bases stayed unmatched. Germline CDR1 is MGHRA and CDR2 is YSYEKL. The CDR3 sequence is CASSQVWQTSGATDTQYF. The CDR3 coding sequence is TGCGCCAGCAGCCAAGTTTGGCAGACTAGCGGGGCCACAGATACGCAGTATTTT.

V and J are TRBV19 and TRBJ2-1, with 11 bases lining up with TRBD2. From germline, CDR1 is LNHDA and CDR2 SQIVND (reference sequence). V was clipped by 6 bases and J by 6 bases; unmatched bases: 7. The CDR3 length is 15 residues. Written as DNA, the CDR3 is TGTGCCAGTAGGTCACTAGCGGGAGAGAGCAATGAGCAGTTCTTC. It translates to CASRSLAGESNEQFF.

This chain links TRBV6-5 with TRBJ2-7; D may be TRBD2 (5 bases). V was cut by 6 bases and J by 0 bases, with 9 bases left in between. The CDR3 contains 13 residues. Germline V gives CDR1 MNHEY, CDR2 SVGAGI. CDR3 sequence: CASRKGSSYEQYF. CDR3 coding DNA: TGTGCCAGCAGGAAAGGGAGCTCCTACGAGCAGTACTTC.

The DNA for the CDR3 is TGCGCCAGCAGCCCGCGGGGGGGAAATCAGCCCCAGCATTTT. Its translation: CASSPRGGNQPQHF. This sequence joins TRBV5-1 and TRBJ1-5; D is possibly TRBD1 (5 bases). The CDR3 spans 14 residues. The germline V gene has CDR1 SGHRS and CDR2 YFSETQ. Between the trimmed V and J ends, which lost 4 bases and 4 bases, there was a span of 12 bases.